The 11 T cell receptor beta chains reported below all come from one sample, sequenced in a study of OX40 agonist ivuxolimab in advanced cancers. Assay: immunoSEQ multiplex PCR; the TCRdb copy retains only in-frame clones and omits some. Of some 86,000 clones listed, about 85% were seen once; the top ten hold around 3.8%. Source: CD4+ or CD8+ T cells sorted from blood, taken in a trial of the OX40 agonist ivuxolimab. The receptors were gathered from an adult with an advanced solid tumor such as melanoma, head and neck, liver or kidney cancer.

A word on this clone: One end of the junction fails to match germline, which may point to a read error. The CDR3 DNA sequence: TGTGCCAGCAGTTTCGGGACTAGCGGGAAAGGGGTATCCTTCAATGAGCAGTTCTTC. This gives the protein CASSFGTSGKGVSFNEQFF. The chain uses TRBV27 and TRBJ2-1; TRBD2 aligns across 13 bases. From germline, CDR1 is MNHEY and CDR2 SMNVEV (reference sequence). The CDR3 runs to 19 residues.

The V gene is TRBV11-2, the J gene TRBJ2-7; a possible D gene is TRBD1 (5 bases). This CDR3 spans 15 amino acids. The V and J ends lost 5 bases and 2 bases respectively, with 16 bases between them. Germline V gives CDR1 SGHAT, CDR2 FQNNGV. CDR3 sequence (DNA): TGTGCCAGCAGCCCGGACATCGCAGAGACCTACGAGCAGTACTTC. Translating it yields CASSPDIAETYEQYF.

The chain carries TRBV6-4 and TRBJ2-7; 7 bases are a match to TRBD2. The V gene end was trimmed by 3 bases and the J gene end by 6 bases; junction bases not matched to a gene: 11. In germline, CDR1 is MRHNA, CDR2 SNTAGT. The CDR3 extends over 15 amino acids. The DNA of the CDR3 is TGTGCCAGCAGTGAGGGGGGGGGAGAATTCGTCGAGCAGTACTTC. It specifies CASSEGGGEFVEQYF.

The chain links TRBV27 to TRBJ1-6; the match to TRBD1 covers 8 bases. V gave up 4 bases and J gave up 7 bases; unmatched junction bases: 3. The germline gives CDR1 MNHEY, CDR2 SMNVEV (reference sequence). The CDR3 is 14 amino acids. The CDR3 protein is CASSWTGTNSPLHF. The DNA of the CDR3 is TGTGCCAGCAGTTGGACAGGGACGAATTCACCCCTCCACTTT.

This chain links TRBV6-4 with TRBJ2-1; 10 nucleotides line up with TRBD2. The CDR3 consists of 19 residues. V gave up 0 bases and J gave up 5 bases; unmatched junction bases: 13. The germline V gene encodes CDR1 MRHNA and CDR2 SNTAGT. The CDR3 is CASSDSRASGSPGHNEQFF. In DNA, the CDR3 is TGTGCCAGCAGTGACTCGAGGGCTAGCGGGAGCCCGGGGCACAATGAGCAGTTCTTC.

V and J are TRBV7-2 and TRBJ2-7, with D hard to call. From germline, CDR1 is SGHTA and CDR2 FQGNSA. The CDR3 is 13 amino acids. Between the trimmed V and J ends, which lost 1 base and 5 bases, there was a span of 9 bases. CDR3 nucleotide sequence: TGTGCCAGCAGCTTAGGGGTCCTAGACGAGCAGTACTTC. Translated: CASSLGVLDEQYF.

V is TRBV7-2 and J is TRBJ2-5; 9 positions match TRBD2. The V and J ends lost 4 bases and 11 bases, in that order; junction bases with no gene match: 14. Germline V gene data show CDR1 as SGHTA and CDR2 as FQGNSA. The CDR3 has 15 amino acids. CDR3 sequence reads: CASSSSGLAGSEQYF. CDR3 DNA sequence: TGTGCCAGCAGCTCGTCCGGGCTAGCGGGAAGTGAGCAGTACTTC.

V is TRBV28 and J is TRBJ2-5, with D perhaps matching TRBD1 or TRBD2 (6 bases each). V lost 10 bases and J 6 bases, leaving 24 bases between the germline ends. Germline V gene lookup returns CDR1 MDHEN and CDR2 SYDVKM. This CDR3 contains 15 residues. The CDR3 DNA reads TGTGCCACTACAGAGGGGGGTCAGGGTAAAAAGACCCAGTACTTC. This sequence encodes CATTEGGQGKKTQYF.

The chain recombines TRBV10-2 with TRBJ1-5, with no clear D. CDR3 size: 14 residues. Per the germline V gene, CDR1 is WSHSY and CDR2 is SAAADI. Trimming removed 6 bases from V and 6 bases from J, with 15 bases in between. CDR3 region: CASSHGEGGQPQHF. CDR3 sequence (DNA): TGCGCCAGCAGCCACGGGGAGGGAGGTCAGCCCCAGCATTTT.

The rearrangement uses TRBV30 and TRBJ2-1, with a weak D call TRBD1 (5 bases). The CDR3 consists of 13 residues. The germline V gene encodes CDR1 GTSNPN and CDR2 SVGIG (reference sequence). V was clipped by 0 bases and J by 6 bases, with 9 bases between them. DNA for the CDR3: TGTGCCTGGAGTGTAGGGGCAACCAATGAGCAGTTCTTC. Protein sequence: CAWSVGATNEQFF.

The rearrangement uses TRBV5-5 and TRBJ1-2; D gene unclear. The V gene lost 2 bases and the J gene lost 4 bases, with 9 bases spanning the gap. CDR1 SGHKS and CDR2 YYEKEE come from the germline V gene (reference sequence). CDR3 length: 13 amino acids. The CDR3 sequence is CASSFGGGYGYTF. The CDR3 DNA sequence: TGTGCCAGCAGCTTCGGAGGAGGCTATGGCTACACCTTC.